These T cell receptor beta chains were read from a single sample in a study of tumor-infiltrating lymphocytes in primary liver carcinoma. TCRdb used MiXCR to reprocess the multiplex PCR reads, holding one entry per CDR3 protein. This sample carries 95,000 to 100,000 distinct CDR3 sequences, about 63% of them seen once, and the ten largest clones take about 12%. The specimen was liver tumor tissue from sampling region 2. The receptors derive from a woman in her sixties with primary liver carcinoma and hepatitis B virus infection. Both conserved end residues are part of each CDR3. D genes are given only for firm matches. Not all rows give a size; the values are once, few, many and, for expanded clones, a class.

d_call clone_size j_call v_call cdr3_length cdr3_nt cdr3_aa
NA NA TRBJ1-2 TRBV28 14 TGTGCCAGCAGTTTAATTGCCAGGACAGAGGGCTACACCTTC CASSLIARTEGYTF
NA few TRBJ2-4 TRBV15 17 TGTGCCACCAGCAGAGCGGACAGTGGGCTAGCCAAAAACATTCAGTACTTC CATSRADSGLAKNIQYF
NA few TRBJ1-2 TRBV28 12 TGTGCCAGCAGTTCCCCCCTCTATGGCTACACCTTC CASSSPLYGYTF
NA NA TRBJ2-2 TRBV11-3 14 TGTGCCAGCAGCTTAACAAGGGGCACCGGGGGGCTGTTTTTT CASSLTRGTGGLFF
NA NA TRBJ2-1 TRBV25-1 15 TGTGCCAGCAGTTCATCCGCGCGCTCCTATAATGAGCATTTCTTC CASSSSARSYNEHFF
NA NA TRBJ2-3 TRBV11-3 14 TGTGCCAGCAGCTTAGTGCCAGTCACAGATACGCACTATTTT CASSLVPVTDTHYF
TRBD2 few TRBJ2-2 TRBV5-1 16 TGCGCCAGCAGCTTGGACGGTCTAGCGGGAAACGGGGAGCTGTTTTTT CASSLDGLAGNGELFF
TRBD2 NA TRBJ2-2 TRBV7-8 16 TGTGCCAGCAGCGCGGGACTAGCGGGGGCCCGGGGGGAGCTGTTTTTT CASSAGLAGARGELFF
TRBD1 NA TRBJ2-3 TRBV4-1 17 TGCGCCAGCAGCCAAGTTTGGAACAGGGGATTCGCAGATACACAGTATTTT CASSQVWNRGFADTQYF
NA many TRBJ1-1 TRBV5-1 15 TGCGCCAGCAGCCCCCGCTCAGAGAGGGACACTGAAGCTTTCTTT CASSPRSERDTEAFF
TRBD1 NA TRBJ2-7 TRBV6-2/TRBV6-3 14 TGTGCCAGCAGTTACCTGGGACAGTGGTACGATCAGTACTTC CASSYLGQWYDQYF
TRBD2 NA TRBJ2-1 TRBV11-2 16 TGTGCCAGCAGCCTGGGAGGGGAAGCTACCTACAATGAGCAGCTCTTC CASSLGGEATYNEQLF
NA few TRBJ2-1 TRBV7-2 14 TGTGCCAGCAGCCCAGATGCGGGGGCCAATGAGCAGTTCTTC CASSPDAGANEQFF
TRBD2 few TRBJ2-7 TRBV5-4 16 TGTGCAAGCAGCCCACAGGGTAGCGGGAGGGCGTACGAGCAGTACTTC CASSPQGSGRAYEQYF
NA NA TRBJ1-6 TRBV6-5 18 TGTACCAGCAGTTACTCCCAGAGCGGGGGCGCGAATTCCTCACCCCTCCACTTT CTSSYSQSGGANSSPLHF
TRBD2 NA TRBJ2-1 TRBV11-2 13 TGTGCCAACAGCTGGACTAGCGGGACAGAGCACTTCTTC CANSWTSGTEHFF
NA NA TRBJ2-7 TRBV11-2 14 TGTACCAGCAGCCCCCCTTCAAGGGCTAGCGAACAGTACTTC CTSSPPSRASEQYF